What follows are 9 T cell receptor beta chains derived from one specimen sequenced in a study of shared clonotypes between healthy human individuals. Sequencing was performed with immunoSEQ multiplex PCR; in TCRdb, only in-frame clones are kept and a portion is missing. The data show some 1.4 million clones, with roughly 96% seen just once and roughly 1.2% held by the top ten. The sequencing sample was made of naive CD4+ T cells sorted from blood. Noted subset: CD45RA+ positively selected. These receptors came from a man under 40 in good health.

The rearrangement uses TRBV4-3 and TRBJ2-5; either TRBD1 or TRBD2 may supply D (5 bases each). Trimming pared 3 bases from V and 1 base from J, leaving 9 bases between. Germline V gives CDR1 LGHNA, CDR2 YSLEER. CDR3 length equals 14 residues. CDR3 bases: TGCGCCAGCAGCCACGGGACCGTCCAAGAGACCCAGTACTTC. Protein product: CASSHGTVQETQYF.

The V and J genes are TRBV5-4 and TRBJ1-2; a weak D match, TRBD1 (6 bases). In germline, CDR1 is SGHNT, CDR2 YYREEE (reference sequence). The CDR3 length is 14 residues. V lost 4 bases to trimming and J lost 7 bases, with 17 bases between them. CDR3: CASSPPAGEVGYTF. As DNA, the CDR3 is TGTGCCAGCAGCCCTCCCGCAGGGGAAGTTGGCTACACCTTC. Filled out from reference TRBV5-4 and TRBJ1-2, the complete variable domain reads ETGVTQSPTHLIKTRGQQVTLRCSSQSGHNTVSWYQQALGQGPQFIFQYYREEENGRGNFPPRFSGLQFPNYSSELNVNALELDDSALYLCASSPPAGEVGYTFGSGTRLTVV.

The CDR3 region is CASRLAAGTDTQYF. The CDR3 coding sequence is TGTGCCAGCAGACTAGCGGCGGGCACAGATACGCAGTATTTT. V and J are TRBV6-5 and TRBJ2-3, with 8 bases that match TRBD2. J gave up 1 base and V 6 bases, and 3 bases lay outside the gene matches. The CDR3 runs to 14 residues. Germline V gene sequence: CDR1 MNHEY, CDR2 SVGAGI.

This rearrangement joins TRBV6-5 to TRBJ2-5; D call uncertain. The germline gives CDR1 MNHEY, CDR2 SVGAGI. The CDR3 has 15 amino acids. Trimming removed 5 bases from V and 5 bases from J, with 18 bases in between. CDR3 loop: CASSLYSDPTETQYF. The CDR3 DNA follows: TGTGCCAGCAGTCTCTACTCGGACCCCACGGAGACCCAGTACTTC.

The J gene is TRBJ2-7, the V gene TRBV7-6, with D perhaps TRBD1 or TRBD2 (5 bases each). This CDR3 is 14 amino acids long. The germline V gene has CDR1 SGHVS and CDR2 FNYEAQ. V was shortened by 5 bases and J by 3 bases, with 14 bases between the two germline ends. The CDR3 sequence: CASSPRDGNYEQYF. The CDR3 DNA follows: TGTGCCAGCAGCCCCCGGGACGGAAACTACGAGCAGTACTTC.

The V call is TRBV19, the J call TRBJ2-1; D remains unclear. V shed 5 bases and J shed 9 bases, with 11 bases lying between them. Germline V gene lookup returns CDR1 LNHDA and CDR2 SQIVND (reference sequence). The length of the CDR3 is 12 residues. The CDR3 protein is CASSATIGEQFF. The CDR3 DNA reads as TGTGCCAGTAGTGCCACCATCGGTGAGCAGTTCTTC. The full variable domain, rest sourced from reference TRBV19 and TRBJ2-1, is DGGITQSPKYLFRKEGQNVTLSCEQNLNHDAMYWYRQDPGQGLRLIYYSQIVNDFQKGDIAEGYSVSREKKESFPLTVTSAQKNPTAFYLCASSATIGEQFFGPGTRLTVL.

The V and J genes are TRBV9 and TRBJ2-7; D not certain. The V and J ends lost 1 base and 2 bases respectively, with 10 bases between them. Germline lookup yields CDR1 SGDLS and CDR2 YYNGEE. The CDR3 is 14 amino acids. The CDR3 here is CASSVYGGAYEQYF. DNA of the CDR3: TGTGCCAGCAGCGTATACGGTGGAGCCTACGAGCAGTACTTC.

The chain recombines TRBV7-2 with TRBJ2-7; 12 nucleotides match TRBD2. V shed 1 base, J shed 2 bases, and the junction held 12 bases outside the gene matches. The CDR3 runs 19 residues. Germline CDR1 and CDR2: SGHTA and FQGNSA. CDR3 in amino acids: CASSLESLAGGPFPYEQYF. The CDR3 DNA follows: TGTGCCAGCAGCTTAGAAAGTCTAGCGGGAGGGCCTTTTCCCTACGAGCAGTACTTC. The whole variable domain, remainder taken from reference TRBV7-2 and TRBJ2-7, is GAGVSQSPSNKVTEKGKDVELRCDPISGHTALYWYRQSLGQGLEFLIYFQGNSAPDKSGLPSDRFSAERTGGSVSTLTIQRTQQEDSAVYLCASSLESLAGGPFPYEQYFGPGTRLTVT.

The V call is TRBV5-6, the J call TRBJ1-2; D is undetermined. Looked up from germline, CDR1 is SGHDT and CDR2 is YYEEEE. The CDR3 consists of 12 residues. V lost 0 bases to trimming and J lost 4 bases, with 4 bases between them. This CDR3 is CASSLVSYGYTF. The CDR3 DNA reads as TGTGCCAGCAGCTTGGTGAGCTATGGCTACACCTTC.